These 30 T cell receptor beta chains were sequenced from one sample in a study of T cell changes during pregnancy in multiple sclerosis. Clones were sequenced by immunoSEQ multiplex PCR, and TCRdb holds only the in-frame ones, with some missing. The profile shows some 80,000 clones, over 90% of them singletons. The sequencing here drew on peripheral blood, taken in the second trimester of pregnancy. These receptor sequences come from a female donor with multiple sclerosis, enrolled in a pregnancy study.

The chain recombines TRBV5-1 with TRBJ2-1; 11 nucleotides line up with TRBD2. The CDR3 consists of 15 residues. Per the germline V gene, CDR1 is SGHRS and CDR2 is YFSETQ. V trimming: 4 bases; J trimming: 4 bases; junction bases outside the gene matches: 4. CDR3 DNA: TGCGCCAGCAGCAGACTAGCGGGGATTTACAATGAGCAGTTCTTC. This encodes CASSRLAGIYNEQFF. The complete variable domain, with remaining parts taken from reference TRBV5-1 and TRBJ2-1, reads KAGVTQTPRYLIKTRGQQVTLSCSPISGHRSVSWYQQTPGQGLQFLFEYFSETQRNKGNFPGRFSGRQFSNSRSEMNVSTLELGDSALYLCASSRLAGIYNEQFFGPGTRLTVL.

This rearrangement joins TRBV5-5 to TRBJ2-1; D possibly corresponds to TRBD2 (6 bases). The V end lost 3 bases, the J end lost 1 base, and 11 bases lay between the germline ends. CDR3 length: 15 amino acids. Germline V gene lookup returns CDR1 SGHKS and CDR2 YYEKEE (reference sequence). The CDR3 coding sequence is TGTGCCAGCAGCTGGGGGGATGGGTCCTACAATGAGCAGTTCTTC. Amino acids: CASSWGDGSYNEQFF.

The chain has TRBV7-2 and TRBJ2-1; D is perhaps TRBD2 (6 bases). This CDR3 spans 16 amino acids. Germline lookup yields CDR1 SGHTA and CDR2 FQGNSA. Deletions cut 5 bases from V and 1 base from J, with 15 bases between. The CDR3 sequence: CASSPGWRDSYNEQFF. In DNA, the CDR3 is TGTGCCAGCAGCCCCGGATGGAGGGATTCCTACAATGAGCAGTTCTTC. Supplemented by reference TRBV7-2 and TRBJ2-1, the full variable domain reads GAGVSQSPSNKVTEKGKDVELRCDPISGHTALYWYRQSLGQGLEFLIYFQGNSAPDKSGLPSDRFSAERTGGSVSTLTIQRTQQEDSAVYLCASSPGWRDSYNEQFFGPGTRLTVL.

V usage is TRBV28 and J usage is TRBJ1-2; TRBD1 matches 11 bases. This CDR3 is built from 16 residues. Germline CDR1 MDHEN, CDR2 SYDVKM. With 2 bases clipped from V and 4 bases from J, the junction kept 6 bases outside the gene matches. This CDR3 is CASSLHRTGGVYGYTF. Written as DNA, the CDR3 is TGTGCCAGCAGTTTACATCGGACAGGGGGCGTCTATGGCTACACCTTC.

CDR3 DNA sequence: TGTGCCACCAGCAGACCGGGACGGGAGGAGACCCAGTACTTC. Translated, it gives CATSRPGREETQYF. V and J are TRBV15 and TRBJ2-5; D is perhaps TRBD2 (6 bases). Per the germline V gene, CDR1 is LNHNV and CDR2 is YYDKDF (reference sequence). This CDR3 has 14 amino acids. V shed 2 bases and J shed 5 bases, with 12 bases lying between them.

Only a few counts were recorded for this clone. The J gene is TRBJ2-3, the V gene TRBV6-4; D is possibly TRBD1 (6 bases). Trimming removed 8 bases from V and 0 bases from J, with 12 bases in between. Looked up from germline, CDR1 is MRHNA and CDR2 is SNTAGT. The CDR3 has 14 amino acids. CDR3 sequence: CASRPDRSTDTQYF. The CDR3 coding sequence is TGTGCCAGCCGTCCGGACAGAAGCACAGATACGCAGTATTTT.

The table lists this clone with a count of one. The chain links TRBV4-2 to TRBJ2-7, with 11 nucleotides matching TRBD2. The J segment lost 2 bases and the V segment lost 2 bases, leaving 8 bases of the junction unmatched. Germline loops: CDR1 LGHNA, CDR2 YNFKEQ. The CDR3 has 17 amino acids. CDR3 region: CASSQSGTSGITYEQYF. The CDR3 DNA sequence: TGTGCCAGCAGCCAATCGGGGACTAGCGGAATCACCTACGAGCAGTACTTC.

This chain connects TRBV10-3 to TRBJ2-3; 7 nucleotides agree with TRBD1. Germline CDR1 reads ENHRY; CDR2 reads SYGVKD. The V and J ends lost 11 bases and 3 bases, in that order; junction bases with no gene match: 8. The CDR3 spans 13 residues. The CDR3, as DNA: TGTGCCGCCAGGACAGGTTTGACAGATACGCAGTATTTT. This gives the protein CAARTGLTDTQYF.

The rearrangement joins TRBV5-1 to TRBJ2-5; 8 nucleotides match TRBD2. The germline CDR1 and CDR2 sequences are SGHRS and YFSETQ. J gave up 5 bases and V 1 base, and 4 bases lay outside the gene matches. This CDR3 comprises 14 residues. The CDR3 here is CASSLTGGRETQYF. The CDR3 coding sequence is TGCGCCAGCAGCTTGACGGGAGGGCGTGAGACCCAGTACTTC.

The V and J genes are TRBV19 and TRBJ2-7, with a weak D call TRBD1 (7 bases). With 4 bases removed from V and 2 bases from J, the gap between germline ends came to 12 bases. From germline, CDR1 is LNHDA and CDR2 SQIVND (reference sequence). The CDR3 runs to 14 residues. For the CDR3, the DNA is TGTGCCAGTAGTAGCGGGACAGCCACCTACGAGCAGTACTTC. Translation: CASSSGTATYEQYF.

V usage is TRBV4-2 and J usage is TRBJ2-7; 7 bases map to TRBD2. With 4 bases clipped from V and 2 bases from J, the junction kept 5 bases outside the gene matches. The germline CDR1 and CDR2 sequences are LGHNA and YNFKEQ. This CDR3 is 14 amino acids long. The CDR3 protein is CASSPIGGAYEQYF. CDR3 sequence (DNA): TGTGCCAGCAGCCCGATTGGGGGGGCCTACGAGCAGTACTTC.

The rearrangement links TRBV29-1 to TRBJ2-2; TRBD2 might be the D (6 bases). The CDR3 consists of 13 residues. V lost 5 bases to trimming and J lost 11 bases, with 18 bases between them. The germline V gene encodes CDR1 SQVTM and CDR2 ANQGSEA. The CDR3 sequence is CSVRFKAGRELFF. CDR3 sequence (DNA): TGCAGCGTTAGGTTCAAGGCGGGACGAGAGCTGTTTTTT.

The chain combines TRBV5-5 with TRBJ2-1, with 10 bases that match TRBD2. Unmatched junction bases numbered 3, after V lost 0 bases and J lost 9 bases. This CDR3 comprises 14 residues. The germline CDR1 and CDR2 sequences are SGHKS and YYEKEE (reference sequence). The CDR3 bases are TGTGCCAGCAGCTTGGCTAGCGGGAGTCTTGAGCAGTTCTTC. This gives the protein CASSLASGSLEQFF.

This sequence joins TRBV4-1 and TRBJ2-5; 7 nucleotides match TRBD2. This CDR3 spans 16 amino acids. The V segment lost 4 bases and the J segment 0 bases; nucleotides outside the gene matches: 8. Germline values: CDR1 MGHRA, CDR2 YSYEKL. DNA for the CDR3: TGCGCCAGCAGCCCGGAAGCTGGGGGGGACCAAGAGACCCAGTACTTC. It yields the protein CASSPEAGGDQETQYF.

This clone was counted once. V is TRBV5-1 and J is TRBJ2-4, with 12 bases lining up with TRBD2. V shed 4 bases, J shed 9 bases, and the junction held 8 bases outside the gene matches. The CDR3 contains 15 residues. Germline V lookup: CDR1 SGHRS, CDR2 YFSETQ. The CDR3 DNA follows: TGCGCCAGCAGCCTCCTAGCGGGAGGGGGGGGCATTCAGTACTTC. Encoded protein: CASSLLAGGGGIQYF.

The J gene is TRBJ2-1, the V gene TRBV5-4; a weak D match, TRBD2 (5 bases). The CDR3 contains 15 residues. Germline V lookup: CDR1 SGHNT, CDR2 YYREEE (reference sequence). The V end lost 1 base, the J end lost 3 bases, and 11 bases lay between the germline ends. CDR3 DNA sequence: TGTGCCAGCAGCTTGACGAGGGCGGGCTACAATGAGCAGTTCTTC. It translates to CASSLTRAGYNEQFF. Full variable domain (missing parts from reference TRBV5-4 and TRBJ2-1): ETGVTQSPTHLIKTRGQQVTLRCSSQSGHNTVSWYQQALGQGPQFIFQYYREEENGRGNFPPRFSGLQFPNYSSELNVNALELDDSALYLCASSLTRAGYNEQFFGPGTRLTVL.

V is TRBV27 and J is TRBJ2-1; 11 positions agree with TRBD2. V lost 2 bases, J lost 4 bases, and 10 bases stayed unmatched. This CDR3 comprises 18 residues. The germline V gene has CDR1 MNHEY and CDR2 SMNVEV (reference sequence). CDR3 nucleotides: TGTGCCAGCAGTTTAGGCCTAGCGGGAGGTTTACCGTACAATGAGCAGTTCTTC. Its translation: CASSLGLAGGLPYNEQFF.

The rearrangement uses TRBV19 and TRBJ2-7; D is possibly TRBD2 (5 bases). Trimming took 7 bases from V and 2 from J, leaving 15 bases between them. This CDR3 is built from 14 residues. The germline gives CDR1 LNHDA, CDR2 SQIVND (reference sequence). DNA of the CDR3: TGTGCCAGTATGGCGGGCGAGACTGCCTACGAGCAGTACTTC. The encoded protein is CASMAGETAYEQYF.

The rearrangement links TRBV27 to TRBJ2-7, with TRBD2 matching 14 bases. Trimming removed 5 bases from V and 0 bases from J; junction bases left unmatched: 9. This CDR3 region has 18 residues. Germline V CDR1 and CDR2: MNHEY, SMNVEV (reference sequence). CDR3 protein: CASSIAGTSGRLSYEQYF. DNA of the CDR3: TGTGCCAGCAGTATCGCCGGGACTAGCGGGAGACTCTCCTACGAGCAGTACTTC.

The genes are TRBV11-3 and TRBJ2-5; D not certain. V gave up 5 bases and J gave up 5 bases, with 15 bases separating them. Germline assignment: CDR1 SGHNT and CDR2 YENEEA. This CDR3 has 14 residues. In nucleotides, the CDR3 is TGTGCCAGCAGCGTGGGCAGCTTGGCTGAGACCCAGTACTTC. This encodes CASSVGSLAETQYF.

CDR3 sequence (DNA): TGTGCCAGCAGCCGAGGACTAGCGGGCCCCTACGAGCAGTACTTC. Protein: CASSRGLAGPYEQYF. The chain couples TRBV14 to TRBJ2-7; TRBD2 agrees at 11 bases. This CDR3 spans 15 amino acids. The V segment lost 4 bases and the J segment 2 bases; nucleotides outside the gene matches: 4. CDR1 is SGHDN, CDR2 FVKESK, per germline.

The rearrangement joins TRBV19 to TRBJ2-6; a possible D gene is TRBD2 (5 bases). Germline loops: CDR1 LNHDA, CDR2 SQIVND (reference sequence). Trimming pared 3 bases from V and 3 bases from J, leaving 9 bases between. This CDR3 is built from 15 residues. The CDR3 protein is CASSISGYGANVLTF. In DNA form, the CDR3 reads TGTGCCAGTAGTATCTCGGGGTATGGGGCCAACGTCCTGACTTTC. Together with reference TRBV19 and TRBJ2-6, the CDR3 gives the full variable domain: DGGITQSPKYLFRKEGQNVTLSCEQNLNHDAMYWYRQDPGQGLRLIYYSQIVNDFQKGDIAEGYSVSREKKESFPLTVTSAQKNPTAFYLCASSISGYGANVLTFGAGSRLTVL.

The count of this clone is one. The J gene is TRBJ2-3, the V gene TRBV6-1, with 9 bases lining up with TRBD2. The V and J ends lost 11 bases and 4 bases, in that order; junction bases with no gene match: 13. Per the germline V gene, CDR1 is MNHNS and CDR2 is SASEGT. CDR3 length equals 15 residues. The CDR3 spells CALSRGGLASDTQYF. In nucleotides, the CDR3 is TGTGCCTTAAGCAGGGGAGGACTAGCGTCAGATACGCAGTATTTT.

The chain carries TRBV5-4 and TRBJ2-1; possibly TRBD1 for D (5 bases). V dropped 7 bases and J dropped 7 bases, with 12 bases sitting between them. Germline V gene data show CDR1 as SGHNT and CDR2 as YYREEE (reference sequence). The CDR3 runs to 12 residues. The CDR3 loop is CASEGVGNEQFF. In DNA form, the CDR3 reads TGTGCCAGCGAAGGGGTAGGAAATGAGCAGTTCTTC.

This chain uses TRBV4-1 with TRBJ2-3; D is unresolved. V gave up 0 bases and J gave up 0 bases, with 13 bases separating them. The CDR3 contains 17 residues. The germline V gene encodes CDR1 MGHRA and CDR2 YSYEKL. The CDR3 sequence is CASSQDGPATSTDTQYF. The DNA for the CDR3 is TGCGCCAGCAGCCAAGATGGGCCAGCAACTAGCACAGATACGCAGTATTTT.

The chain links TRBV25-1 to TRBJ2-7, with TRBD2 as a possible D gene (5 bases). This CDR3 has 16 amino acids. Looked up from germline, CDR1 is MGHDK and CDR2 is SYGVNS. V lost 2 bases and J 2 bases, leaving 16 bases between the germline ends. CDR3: CASSEPLEARPYEQYF. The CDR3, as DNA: TGTGCCAGCAGTGAACCATTGGAGGCCAGACCCTACGAGCAGTACTTC.

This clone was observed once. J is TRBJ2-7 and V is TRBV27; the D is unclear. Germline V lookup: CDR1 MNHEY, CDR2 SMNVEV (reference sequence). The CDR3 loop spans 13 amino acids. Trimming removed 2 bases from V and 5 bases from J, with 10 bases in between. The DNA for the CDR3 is TGTGCCAGCAGTTTACCATCTCGGGACGAGCAGTACTTC. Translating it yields CASSLPSRDEQYF.

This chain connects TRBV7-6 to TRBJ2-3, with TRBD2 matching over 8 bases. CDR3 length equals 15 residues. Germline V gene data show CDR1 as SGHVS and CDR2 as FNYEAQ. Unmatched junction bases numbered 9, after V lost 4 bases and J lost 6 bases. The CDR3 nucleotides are TGTGCCAGCAGCTCCCTCCGGGAGGGCCCCGATACGCAGTATTTT. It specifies CASSSLREGPDTQYF.

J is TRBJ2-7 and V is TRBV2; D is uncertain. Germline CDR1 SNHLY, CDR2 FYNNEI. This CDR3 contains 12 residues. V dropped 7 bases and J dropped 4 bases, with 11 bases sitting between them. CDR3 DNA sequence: TGTGCCAGCACGGCGGAGACTTACGAGCAGTACTTC. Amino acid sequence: CASTAETYEQYF.

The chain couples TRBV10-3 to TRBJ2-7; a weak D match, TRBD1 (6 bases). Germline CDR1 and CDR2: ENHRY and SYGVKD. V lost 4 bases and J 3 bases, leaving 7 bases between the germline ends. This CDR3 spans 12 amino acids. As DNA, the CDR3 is TGTGCCATCAGTGGGACAGACTACGAGCAGTACTTC. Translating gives CAISGTDYEQYF.